The rows below give T cell receptor beta chains drawn from one sample of a study of blood T cells in healthy people across ages. One entry per CDR3 protein results from TCRdb running MiXCR on the 5' RACE reads. In the table there are hundreds of thousands of distinct CDR3 sequences, about 43% of which are singletons. Sequencing was done on a sample of blood. All receptors come from a man aged 80 or over in good health. Both conserved end residues are part of each CDR3. The order of the fields is CDR3 DNA, CDR3 protein, D gene, J gene, V gene, clone size. D genes are given only for firm matches. The size entry is marked missing in some rows and otherwise reads once, few, many or a size class.

TGCAGTGGAGAGGCGGGGACTAGCTACAATGAGCAGTTCTTC,CSGEAGTSYNEQFF,TRBD2,TRBJ2-1,TRBV20-1,-
TGTGCCAGCAGCACAGGGAAAGGGTACACTGAAGCTTTCTTT,CASSTGKGYTEAFF,-,TRBJ1-1,TRBV6-2/TRBV6-3,-
TGTGCCAGCAGTGTCAGTAACGGGGGGGAGCAGTTCTTC,CASSVSNGGEQFF,TRBD2,TRBJ2-1,TRBV2,few
TGTGCGGGGGGCAGTCTCCCGGGGGAGCAGTACTTC,CAGGSLPGEQYF,-,TRBJ2-4,TRBV6-2/TRBV6-3,few
TGTGCCGGCAGAACAGGGTCCAAGAATCCGTTCTTC,CAGRTGSKNPFF,-,TRBJ2-1,TRBV28,-
TGCGCCAGCAGCCAACCGGGACAGGGGGGTGAAAAACTGTTTTTT,CASSQPGQGGEKLFF,TRBD1,TRBJ1-4,TRBV4-3,-
TGCGCCTGCAGCCAGAGGGACAGGGGGCTGCGCAATGAGCAGTACTTC,CACSQRDRGLRNEQYF,TRBD1,TRBJ2-7,TRBV4-3,-
TGTGCCAGCAGTGAGATAGCGGGAGAGGACGAGCAGTACTTC,CASSEIAGEDEQYF,TRBD2,TRBJ2-7,TRBV2,few
TGTGCCAGCAGCTTAGACGGGGGCGATTCACCCCTCCACTTT,CASSLDGGDSPLHF,-,TRBJ1-6,TRBV13,-
TGCAGTGCTAGAGACAGCGGGGGCCAAAACAATGAGCAGTTCTTC,CSARDSGGQNNEQFF,TRBD2,TRBJ2-1,TRBV20-1,-
TGTGCCAGCAGCTGGGGACTTGCCTACGAGCAGTACTTC,CASSWGLAYEQYF,-,TRBJ2-7,TRBV7-9,few
TGCAGTGCTCGCGCGACCTCCGGAACCGGCTACACCTTC,CSARATSGTGYTF,-,TRBJ1-2,TRBV20-1,-
TGTGCCAGCAGCCCCGGACAGGAGGGAGGCTACGAGCAGTACTTC,CASSPGQEGGYEQYF,-,TRBJ2-7,TRBV7-9,-
TGTGCCAGCAGCCCTCTCCAGACAGATACGCAGTATTTT,CASSPLQTDTQYF,-,TRBJ2-3,TRBV9,few
TGTGCCAGCAGCCCTTACAATGAGCAGTTCTTC,CASSPYNEQFF,-,TRBJ2-1,TRBV7-2,many
TGTGCCAGCACCCTGTTGGAGACCCAGTACTTC,CASTLLETQYF,-,TRBJ2-5,TRBV6-2/TRBV6-3,many
TGTGCCAGCAGCTTAGGTTTGAGGGCGTTGGGCTACACCTTC,CASSLGLRALGYTF,-,TRBJ1-2,TRBV7-2,-
TGTGCCAGTCGCGGGAGGGACAAATACAGCACAGATACGCAGTATTTT,CASRGRDKYSTDTQYF,TRBD2,TRBJ2-3,TRBV11-1,-
TGCGCCAGCAGCCAAGGGGGGAAATACGAGCAGTACTTC,CASSQGGKYEQYF,-,TRBJ2-7,TRBV4-3,many
TGTGCCAGCAGCAAGGTTCTCCTTCGCCGTACTAGCGGGAGGGGGGCCTACAATGAGCAGTTCTTC,CASSKVLLRRTSGRGAYNEQFF,-,TRBJ2-1,TRBV21-1,-
TGTGCCAGCAGCCAAGAGTCAAGCGCGCCCCTCCACTTT,CASSQESSAPLHF,-,TRBJ1-6,TRBV4-2,-
TGCGCCAGCAGCCCGGGACTGTCCAGCTCCTACAATGAGCAGTTCTTC,CASSPGLSSSYNEQFF,-,TRBJ2-1,TRBV5-1,few
TGTGCCAGCAGCGCCGGGACAGGGGTTTCTGGGGCCAACGTCCTGACTTTC,CASSAGTGVSGANVLTF,TRBD1,TRBJ2-6,TRBV27,few
TGCGCCAGCAGCCGAAGGACAGGGGGCGGCGATGGCTACACCTTC,CASSRRTGGGDGYTF,TRBD1,TRBJ1-2,TRBV4-3,many
TGTGCCAGCAGCCAACAGGGGACCTACAATGAGCAGTTCTTC,CASSQQGTYNEQFF,-,TRBJ2-1,TRBV14,-
TGCAGTGCAGGAGCGGGGTACAATGAGCAGTTCTTC,CSAGAGYNEQFF,TRBD2,TRBJ2-1,TRBV20-1,once
TGTGCCAGCAGTCCCTACAGGGGTTCGACAGATACGCAGTATTTT,CASSPYRGSTDTQYF,TRBD1,TRBJ2-3,TRBV6-2/TRBV6-3,-